This T cell receptor (beta chain) was identified in a study of cytomegalovirus exposure and HLA in healthy donors listed by TCRdb under 2017. As for the study more broadly: An earlier analysis of a few hundred of the donors reported under 300 Gb of sequence data and 117 million unique TCR beta sequences obtained from about 170 million T cells. A separate validation cohort of about 110 different subjects was used in addition to the roughly 700-subject first cohort. Because of strong linkage in the cohort, roughly five DR-DQ haplotypes were treated as single units for association and clustering. In the later analysis, no new phenotypic data were used to find candidate immune exposures; instead, reliance was placed on TCR beta sequences and their occurrence across donors. To study patterns of TCR occurrence, a later analysis re-analyzed previously published TCR beta repertoires from 666 donors and added high-resolution HLA genotyping. Of the 300 to 500 genotyped donors, 75% to 85% were placed in the genetic ancestry cluster associated with self-reported Caucasian donors. A later genetic analysis took genome-wide SNP genotypes for 398 of the 666 donors and used that subset as a discovery cohort. The study was designed to test whether signatures of past pathogen exposure could be identified by cataloging public T cell receptors. To decide whether each TCR beta V gene segment behaved as functional or pseudogenic, an earlier analysis of some 570 of the donors relied on high-throughput TCR beta sequencing. High-throughput TCR immunosequencing, statistical association of individual TCRs with disease status, and machine learning were combined to predict cytomegalovirus infection status. Typing coverage varied by locus: about 620-630 donors for A, B, C, DRB1 and DQB1; roughly 520 for DQA1; over 600 for DPA1; roughly 450 for DPB1. An early release covering 550 to 650 HLA-typed donors comprised 250 to 350 gigabases of sequencing data and around 80 million unique TCR sequences. All discovery cohort repertoires had been generated using a single sequencing platform. Donor age, sex, ethnicity and CMV serostatus were collected together with the repertoire data. HLA typing covered class I and class II loci at four-digit resolution. The T cell repertoires of some 670 subjects were profiled by immunosequencing and related to cytomegalovirus serostatus. On average, roughly 250,000 unique TCR beta nucleotide sequences were sequenced per donor among a few hundred genotyped donors of the cohort, with roughly 19% of those sequences being non-productive.

Library construction relied on the immunoSEQ multiplex PCR assay. The multiplex PCR relied on a mix of 60 forward primers for TCR Vbeta segments and 13 reverse primers for TCR Jbeta segments. The CDR3 region of rearranged TCR beta genes was amplified from genomic DNA with a multiplex PCR assay. The amplified TCR beta libraries were sequenced on the Illumina HiSeq System as 87-base-pair reads. The published analysis was carried out like this. In a later analysis, roughly 80 million unique TCR beta chains were counted across the 650 to 750 repertoires, and roughly 9.9 million of these chains were shared by at least two donors. A nearest-neighbor algorithm error-corrected the raw reads and collapsed the reads into unique sequences, merging closely related sequences to remove PCR and sequencing errors. CDR3 sequences were aligned to IMGT reference sequences to assign V, D and J gene segments. For a sequence to be retained, at least a six-nucleotide match to both a V gene segment and a J gene segment was required. Rearrangements were called productive when the CDR3 lacked stop codons and stayed in frame with V and J; all others were non-productive. CDR3 was defined according to IMGT convention as the region running from the second conserved V-encoded cysteine to the conserved J-encoded phenylalanine. In an earlier analysis of around 640 of the donors, sequences lacking an unambiguous match to a single V gene segment were excluded. An earlier analysis of a few hundred of the donors classified V segments as functional when productive rearrangements were above 56.7% and as segregating when the standard deviation between donors was above 5%. A statistical classification framework was developed to diagnose cytomegalovirus status using the catalog of TCR beta chain sequences. A later analysis assigned V and J genes by comparing TCR nucleotide sequences with IMGT/GENE-DB human TR gene sequences. In a later analysis, CDR3 sequences and most-parsimonious VDJ recombination scenarios were assigned using the TCRdist pipeline. A later analysis defined each TCR beta chain by its CDR3 amino acid sequence plus V-gene family, and excluded reads lacking a unique V-gene family. To address suspected cross-contamination and a sequencing artifact, a later analysis removed some 620 highly shared, low-generation-probability nucleotide sequences. For each public chain, a later analysis derived a clonal expansion index from normalized ranks of inferred template counts within each repertoire. In a later analysis, generation probabilities were computed using a VDJ recombination model fitted to out-of-frame rearrangements, and the results were checked against IGoR. Hypergeometric tests were used in a later analysis to score TCR-TCR, TCR-HLA and TCR-CMV co-occurrence, with a repertoire-size bias correction applied to the TCR pairs. False discovery rates were estimated in a later analysis by permuting HLA or CMV assignments 20 times. In a later analysis, co-occurring TCRs were grouped with DBSCAN, and TCRdist sequence similarity was added when clustering was performed within HLA-allele-positive subsets. For co-occurrence clustering, repertoires with fewer than 30,000 or more than 120,000 public chains were excluded, along with about five repertoires with anomalous nucleotide sharing. TCRdb retrieved this table from immuneACCESS and kept in-frame rearrangements only. Not all clones are present; in checked studies, unresolved V genes account for under half, and no reason is known for the remainder. V, J and clone size were drawn from that table, and D and trimming were deduced from the DNA. This sample is represented by 90,000 to 100,000 clones; around 73% of them were singletons. The top ten clonotypes cover 1.2% of the sample.

The CDR3 contains 16 residues, cysteine and phenylalanine counted. CDR3 DNA only is kept here, 48 bases in frame from base 1. From V the trimming removes 4 bases and from J it removes 2 bases, while the gene matches leave 8 bases of the junction unaccounted for. From a lookup of the germline V gene, CDR1 and CDR2 are MGHRA and YSYEKL. Summary of the overall study and its limitations: A later genetic analysis associated a missense DCLRE1C variant with V-gene and J-gene trimming of TCR beta chains, and an independent cohort replicated the association. The authors suggested that the approach could potentially be generalized to other disease states and immunological phenotypes. Several of the top co-occurrence clusters appeared to be linked to parvovirus B19, influenza, CMV and Epstein-Barr virus, according to a later analysis. In a later analysis, HLA-associated TCR beta chains showed more clonal expansion and lower generation probabilities than non-associated chains that were equally common. Some IMGT-functional V segments, including TRBV6-2 and TRBV6-3, could not be told apart with the 87-base-pair reads, so those segments were excluded. A further reported finding was that TCR beta sequences accurately predicted the HLA-A and HLA-B alleles for most subjects in the first cohort. In a later analysis, over 15,000 TCR beta sequences were associated with specific HLA alleles at a false discovery rate of 0.05. The presence/absence analyses assumed that sequencing depth was roughly uniform across donors, and that assumption may not be true. Broadly in line with IMGT annotations, most TCR beta V segments showed up in productive rearrangements about 87% or about 30% of the time in an earlier analysis of 587 of the donors. Only TCR beta chains were sequenced in this cohort, and the absence of alpha or paired-chain data limited detectable features. Cytomegalovirus status was reported to be diagnosed by the classifier with high specificity and sensitivity in both the original and validation cohorts. About 17 rarely observed V segments, including chromosome 9 orphons, were excluded from the earlier analysis of about 500 of the donors because counts were too low. For the cohort, immune exposure information was limited to CMV serostatus. Across donors, most TCR sequences were observed very rarely, whereas some public TCRs were present in many individuals. A later genetic analysis reported fewer N-insertions in productive TCRs among donors in an Asian-associated ancestry cluster than the approximately 700-donor mean. Correlated functional status among segregating V segments might reflect linkage disequilibrium, but an unknown experimental factor could not be ruled out. A total of roughly 160 TCR beta chains were listed by the study as associated with cytomegalovirus. When HLA alleles, especially DR and DQ, strongly co-occurred, attributing TCR associations to individual alleles was difficult. According to a later analysis, most CMV-associated TCR beta chains appeared to be HLA-restricted, and the HLA associations seemed to be driven largely by CMV exposure. According to a later analysis, TCR association rates differed among HLA loci, with DRB1 alleles showing the most associated TCRs and HLA-C alleles showing the fewest. Because HLA typing was missing for some donors at each locus, association tests included only the typed subset. A few of the identified cytomegalovirus-associated TCR beta chains were confirmed in vitro to be specific for cytomegalovirus antigens. A cluster of highly shared sequence variants was judged likely to be a technical artifact of the sequencing pipeline.

The cohort was made up of roughly 670 healthy bone marrow donors. All cohort members were sampled while nominally healthy, although unrecorded immune exposures were likely present. The donor tested CMV seronegative, placing the donor among the roughly 350 seronegative members of the cohort. Every donor gave a peripheral blood sample, and the peripheral blood mononuclear cells from that sample were used for TCR beta sequencing. The Qiagen DNeasy Blood Extraction Kit was used to extract genomic DNA from the blood cell samples. Notes on this clone: Its antigen is not yet known. Per-nucleotide qualities are absent, and no much larger clonotype sits a single base away.

The source of this sequence is a female donor in good health and CMV-seronegative. Input material: PBMCs. This chain joins TRBV4-1 to TRBJ2-3, and TRBD2 matches 8 of the central bases. The DNA sequence follows: TGCGCCAGCAGCCCCAGGACTAGCTGGGCCACAGATACGCAGTATTTT. This yields the protein CASSPRTSWATDTQYF.